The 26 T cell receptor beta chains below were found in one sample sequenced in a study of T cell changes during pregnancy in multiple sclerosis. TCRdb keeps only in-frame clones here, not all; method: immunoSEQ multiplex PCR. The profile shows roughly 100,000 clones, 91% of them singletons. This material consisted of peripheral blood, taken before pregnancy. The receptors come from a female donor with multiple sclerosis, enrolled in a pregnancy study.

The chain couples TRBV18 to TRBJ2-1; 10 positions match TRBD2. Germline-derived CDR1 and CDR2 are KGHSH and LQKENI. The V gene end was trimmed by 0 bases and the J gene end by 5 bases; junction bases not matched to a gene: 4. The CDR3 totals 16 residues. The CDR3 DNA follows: TGTGCCAGCTCACCACCCGGACTAGCGGAAAACAATGAGCAGTTCTTC. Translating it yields CASSPPGLAENNEQFF.

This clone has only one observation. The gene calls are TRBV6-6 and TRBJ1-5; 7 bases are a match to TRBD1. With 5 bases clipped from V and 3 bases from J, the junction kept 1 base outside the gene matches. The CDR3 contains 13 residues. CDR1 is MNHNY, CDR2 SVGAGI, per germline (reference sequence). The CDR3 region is CASSDRANQPQHF. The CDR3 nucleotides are TGTGCCAGCAGTGACAGGGCCAATCAGCCCCAGCATTTT.

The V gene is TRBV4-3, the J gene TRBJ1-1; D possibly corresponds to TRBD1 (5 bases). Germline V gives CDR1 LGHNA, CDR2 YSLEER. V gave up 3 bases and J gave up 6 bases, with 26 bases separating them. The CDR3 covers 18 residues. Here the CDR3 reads CASSQGGTTIFAMAEAFF. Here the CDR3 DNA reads TGCGCCAGCAGCCAGGGGGGGACCACAATCTTCGCAATGGCTGAAGCTTTCTTT.

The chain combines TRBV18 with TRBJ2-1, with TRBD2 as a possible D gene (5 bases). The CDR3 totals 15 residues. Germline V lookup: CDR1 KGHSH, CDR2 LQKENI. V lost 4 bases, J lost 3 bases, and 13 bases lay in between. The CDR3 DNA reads TGTGCCAGCTCACGAGGGCAGAGCTACTACAATGAGCAGTTCTTC. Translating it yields CASSRGQSYYNEQFF.

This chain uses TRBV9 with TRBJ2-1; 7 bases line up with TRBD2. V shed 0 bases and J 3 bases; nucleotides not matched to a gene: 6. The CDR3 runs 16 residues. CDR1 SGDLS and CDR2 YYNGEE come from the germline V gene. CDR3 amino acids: CASSVGRGRDYNEQFF. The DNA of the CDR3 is TGTGCCAGCAGCGTAGGACGAGGGAGGGACTACAATGAGCAGTTCTTC.

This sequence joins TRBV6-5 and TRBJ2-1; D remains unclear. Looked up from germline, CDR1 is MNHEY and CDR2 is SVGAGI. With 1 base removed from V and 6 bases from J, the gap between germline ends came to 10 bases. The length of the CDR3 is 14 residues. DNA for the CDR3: TGTGCCAGCAGTTACTTGGGTAGCAGCAATGAGCAGTTCTTC. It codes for CASSYLGSSNEQFF.

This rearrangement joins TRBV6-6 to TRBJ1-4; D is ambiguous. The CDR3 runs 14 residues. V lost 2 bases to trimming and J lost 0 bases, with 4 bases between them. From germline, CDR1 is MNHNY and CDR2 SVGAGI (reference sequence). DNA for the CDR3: TGTGCCAGCAGTTACCCCTCAACTAATGAAAAACTGTTTTTT. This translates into CASSYPSTNEKLFF.

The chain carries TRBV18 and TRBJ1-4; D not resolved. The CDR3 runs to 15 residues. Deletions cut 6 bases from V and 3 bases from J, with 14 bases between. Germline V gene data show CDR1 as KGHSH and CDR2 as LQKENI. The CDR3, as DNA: TGTGCCAGCTCGCGTCACGGGGAACCTAATGAAAAACTGTTTTTT. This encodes CASSRHGEPNEKLFF.

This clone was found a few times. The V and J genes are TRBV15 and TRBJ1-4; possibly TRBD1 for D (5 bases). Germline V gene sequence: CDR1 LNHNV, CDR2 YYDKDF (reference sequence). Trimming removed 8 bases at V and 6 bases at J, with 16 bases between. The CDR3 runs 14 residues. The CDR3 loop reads CATLGDSEDEKLFF. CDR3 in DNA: TGTGCCACCCTCGGGGACTCAGAGGATGAAAAACTGTTTTTT.

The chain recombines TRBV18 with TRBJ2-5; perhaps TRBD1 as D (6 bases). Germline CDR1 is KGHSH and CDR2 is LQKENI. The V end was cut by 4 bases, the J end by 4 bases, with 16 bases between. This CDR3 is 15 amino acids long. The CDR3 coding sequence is TGTGCCAGCTCACGGACCTTCGGACAGAGAGAGACCCAGTACTTC. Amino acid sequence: CASSRTFGQRETQYF.

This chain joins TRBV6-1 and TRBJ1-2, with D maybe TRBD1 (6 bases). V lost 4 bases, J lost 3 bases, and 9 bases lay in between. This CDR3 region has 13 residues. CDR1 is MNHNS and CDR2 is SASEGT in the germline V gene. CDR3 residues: CASSVDRHYGYTF. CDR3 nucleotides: TGTGCCAGCAGTGTAGACAGGCACTATGGCTACACCTTC.

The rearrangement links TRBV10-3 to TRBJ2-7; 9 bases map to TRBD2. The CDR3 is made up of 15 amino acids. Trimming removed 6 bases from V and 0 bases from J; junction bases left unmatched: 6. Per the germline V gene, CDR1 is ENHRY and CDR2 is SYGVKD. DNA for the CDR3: TGTGCCATCAGCAATAGCGGGGGAAGCTCCTACGAGCAGTACTTC. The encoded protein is CAISNSGGSSYEQYF.

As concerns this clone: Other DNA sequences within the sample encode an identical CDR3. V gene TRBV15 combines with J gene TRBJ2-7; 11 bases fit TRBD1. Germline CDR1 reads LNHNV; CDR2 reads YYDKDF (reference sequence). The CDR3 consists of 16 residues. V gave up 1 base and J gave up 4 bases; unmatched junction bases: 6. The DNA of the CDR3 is TGTGCCACCAGCAGAGGGAAGGGGACAGGGGGATACGAGCAGTACTTC. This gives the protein CATSRGKGTGGYEQYF.

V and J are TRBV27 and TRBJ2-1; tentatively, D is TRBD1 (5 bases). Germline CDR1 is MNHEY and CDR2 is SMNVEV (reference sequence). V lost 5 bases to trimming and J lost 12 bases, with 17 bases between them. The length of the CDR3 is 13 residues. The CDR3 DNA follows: TGTGCCAGCAGTCGACCCAGGGATAGGGGGCAGTTCTTC. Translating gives CASSRPRDRGQFF.

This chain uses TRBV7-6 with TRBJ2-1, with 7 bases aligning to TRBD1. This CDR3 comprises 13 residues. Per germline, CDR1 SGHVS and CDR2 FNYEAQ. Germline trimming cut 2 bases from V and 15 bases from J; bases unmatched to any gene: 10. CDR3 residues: CASSLMGYRGWFF. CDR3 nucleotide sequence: TGTGCCAGCAGCTTAATGGGGTACAGGGGATGGTTCTTC.

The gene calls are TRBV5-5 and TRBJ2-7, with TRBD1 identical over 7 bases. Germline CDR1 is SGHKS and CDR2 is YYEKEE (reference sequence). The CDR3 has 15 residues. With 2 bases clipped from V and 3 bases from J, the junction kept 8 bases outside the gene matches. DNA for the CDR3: TGTGCCAGCAGCTTAGGGGGACAGCCCAACTACGAGCAGTACTTC. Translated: CASSLGGQPNYEQYF.

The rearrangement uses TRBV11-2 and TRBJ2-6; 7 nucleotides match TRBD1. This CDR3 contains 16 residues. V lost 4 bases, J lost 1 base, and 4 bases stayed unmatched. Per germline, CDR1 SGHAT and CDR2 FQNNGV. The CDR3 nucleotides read TGTGCCAGCAGCTCCCCGACAGGGTCTGGGGCCAACGTCCTGACTTTC. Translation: CASSSPTGSGANVLTF.

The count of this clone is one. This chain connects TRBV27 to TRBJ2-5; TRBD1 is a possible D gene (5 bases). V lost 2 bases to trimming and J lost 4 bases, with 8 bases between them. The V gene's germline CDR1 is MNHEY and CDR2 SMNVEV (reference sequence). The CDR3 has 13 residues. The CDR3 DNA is TGTGCCAGCAGTTTACAGGGTGCAGAGACCCAGTACTTC. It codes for CASSLQGAETQYF.

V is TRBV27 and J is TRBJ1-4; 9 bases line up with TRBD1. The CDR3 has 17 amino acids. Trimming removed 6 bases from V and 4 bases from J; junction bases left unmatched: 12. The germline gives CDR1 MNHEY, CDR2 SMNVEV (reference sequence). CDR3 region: CASSHPGQGQGNEKLFF. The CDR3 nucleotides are TGTGCCAGCAGCCATCCGGGACAGGGACAGGGTAATGAAAAACTGTTTTTT. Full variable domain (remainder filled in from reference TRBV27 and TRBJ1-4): EAQVTQNPRYLITVTGKKLTVTCSQNMNHEYMSWYRQDPGLGLRQIYYSMNVEVTDKGDVPEGYKVSRKEKRNFPLILESPSPNQTSLYFCASSHPGQGQGNEKLFFGSGTQLSVL.

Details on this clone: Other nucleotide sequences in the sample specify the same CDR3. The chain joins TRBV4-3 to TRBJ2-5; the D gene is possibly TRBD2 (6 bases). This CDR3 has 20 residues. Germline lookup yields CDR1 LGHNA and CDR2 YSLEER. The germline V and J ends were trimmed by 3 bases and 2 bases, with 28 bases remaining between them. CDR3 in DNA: TGCGCCAGCAGCCAGTATCTCTCCGGGACGGGGGTTCAGAGACAAGAGACCCAGTACTTC. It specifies CASSQYLSGTGVQRQETQYF.

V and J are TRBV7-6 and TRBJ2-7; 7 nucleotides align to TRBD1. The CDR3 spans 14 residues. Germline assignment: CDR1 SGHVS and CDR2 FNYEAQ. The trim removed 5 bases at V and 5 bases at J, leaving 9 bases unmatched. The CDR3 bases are TGTGCCAGCAGCCTACAGGGGCTCCGGAACGAGCAGTACTTC. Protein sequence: CASSLQGLRNEQYF.

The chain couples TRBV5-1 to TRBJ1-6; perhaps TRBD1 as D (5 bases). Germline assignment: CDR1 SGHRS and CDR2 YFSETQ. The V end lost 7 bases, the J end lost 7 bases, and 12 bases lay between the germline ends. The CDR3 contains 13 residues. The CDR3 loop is CASSTGGNSPLHF. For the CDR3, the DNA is TGCGCCAGCTCTACGGGGGGGAATTCACCCCTCCACTTT.

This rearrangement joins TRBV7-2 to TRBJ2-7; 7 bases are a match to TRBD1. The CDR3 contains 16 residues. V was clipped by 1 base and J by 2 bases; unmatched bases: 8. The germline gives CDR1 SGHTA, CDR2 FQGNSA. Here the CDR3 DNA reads TGTGCCAGCAGCTTAGTAGGTGGGGACAGCACCTACGAGCAGTACTTC. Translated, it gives CASSLVGGDSTYEQYF. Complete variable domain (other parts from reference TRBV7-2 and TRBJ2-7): GAGVSQSPSNKVTEKGKDVELRCDPISGHTALYWYRQSLGQGLEFLIYFQGNSAPDKSGLPSDRFSAERTGGSVSTLTIQRTQQEDSAVYLCASSLVGGDSTYEQYFGPGTRLTVT.

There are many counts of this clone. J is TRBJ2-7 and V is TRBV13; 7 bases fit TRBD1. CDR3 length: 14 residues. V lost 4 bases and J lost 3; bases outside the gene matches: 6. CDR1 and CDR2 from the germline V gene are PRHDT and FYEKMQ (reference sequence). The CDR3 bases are TGTGCCAGCAGCTACGACAGGGCCGGCTACGAGCAGTACTTC. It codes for CASSYDRAGYEQYF. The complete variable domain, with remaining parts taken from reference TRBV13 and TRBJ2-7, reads AAGVIQSPRHLIKEKRETATLKCYPIPRHDTVYWYQQGPGQDPQFLISFYEKMQSDKGSIPDRFSAQQFSDYHSELNMSSLELGDSALYFCASSYDRAGYEQYFGPGTRLTVT.

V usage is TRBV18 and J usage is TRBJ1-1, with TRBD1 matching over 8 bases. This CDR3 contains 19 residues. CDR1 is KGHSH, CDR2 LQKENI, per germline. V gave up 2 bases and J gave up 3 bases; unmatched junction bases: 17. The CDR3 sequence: CASSPRITGGSVLHTEAFF. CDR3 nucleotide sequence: TGTGCCAGCTCACCAAGAATTACAGGGGGTTCGGTACTTCACACTGAAGCTTTCTTT.

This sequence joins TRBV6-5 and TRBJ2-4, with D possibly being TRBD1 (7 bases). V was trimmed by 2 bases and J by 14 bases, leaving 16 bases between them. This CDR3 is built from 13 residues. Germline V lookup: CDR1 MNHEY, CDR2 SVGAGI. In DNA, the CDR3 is TGTGCCAGCAGTTACACCCCGACAGGGACTGAGTACTTC. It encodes CASSYTPTGTEYF.